This T cell receptor (beta chain) was observed in a study of cytotoxic CD8 clonotypes in ibrutinib-treated CLL. Study at large: In all, about a dozen patients were relapsed/refractory, some 14 were treatment-naive and 17 were IGHV unmutated. Investigators collected response samples after a median approximately twelve months of treatment, range 6 to 36.

Germline values: CDR1 MNHEY, CDR2 SVGAGI. V was trimmed by 6 bases and J by 2 bases, leaving 7 bases between them. The CDR3 extends over 12 amino acids. TCRdb's table, derived via immunoSEQ multiplex PCR, lists solely in-frame clones and lacks some. This sample has roughly 300,000 clones, with roughly four fifths found just once. The sequenced sample was PBMCs, obtained at disease progression, from a patient treated with ibrutinib. The TCR comes from a human donor with chronic lymphocytic leukemia. J is TRBJ2-5 and V is TRBV6-5; no clear D gene. For the CDR3, the DNA is TGTGCCAGCAGAACCAGGCAAGAGACCCAGTACTTC. This translates into CASRTRQETQYF.